This record looks at one T cell receptor beta chain sequence and its context. Germline CDR1 WSHSY, CDR2 SAAADI. Losses at the gene ends were 6 bases for V and 5 bases for J; bases not matched to a gene: 8. This CDR3 is built from 15 residues. TCR beta CDR3 amplification used RNA transcripts. First-round RT-PCR relied on HTBI primers, and a second-round multiplex PCR came next. MiXCR, run by TCRdb on the multiplex PCR reads, gives a single entry per CDR3 protein. The sample contains 650,000 to 900,000 distinct CDR3 sequences, 40% of which appear only once. The sample is drawn from a study of Graves' ophthalmopathy and Graves' hyperthyroidism.

The TCR originated in an adult man with Graves' ophthalmopathy. The sequenced sample was peripheral blood. The J gene is TRBJ1-1, the V gene TRBV10-2, with TRBD1 matching 11 bases. CDR3 bases: TGCGCCAGCAGCCAGAGGACAGGGGGCTGGACTGAAGCTTTCTTT. This sequence encodes CASSQRTGGWTEAFF.